This entry concerns a single T cell receptor beta chain. The antigen is undetermined. The sample is drawn from a study of blood T cells in healthy people across ages. Study outcomes and limitations: With age, beta diversity per million T cells declined roughly linearly, significantly by 40.

Together with a sample-barcoded 5' primer, a J-beta primer mix was included in a second PCR lasting about 6 to 11 cycles. MiXCR was run by TCRdb on the 5' RACE reads, yielding one entry per CDR3 protein. The data show fewer than 2,000,000 distinct CDR3 sequences, with 39% seen just once and around 23% held by the top ten. Total RNA extracted from each sample amounted to at least 5.5 micrograms. Sequenced material: blood. This clonotype originated in a human donor in good health.

CDR3 in amino acids: CAWTVTTYEQYF. Here the CDR3 DNA reads TGTGCCTGGACAGTTACCACCTACGAGCAGTACTTC. The gene calls are TRBV30 and TRBJ2-7; no clear D gene. This CDR3 has 12 residues. CDR1 and CDR2 from the germline V gene are GTSNPN and SVGIG (reference sequence). The V gene lost 4 bases and the J gene lost 2 bases, with 9 bases spanning the gap.